Sequencing of this T cell receptor (beta chain) was carried out in a study of blood T cell repertoires in COVID-19. CDR3 length: 13 amino acids. Germline V gene sequence: CDR1 GTSNPN, CDR2 SVGIG (reference sequence). Produced via immunoSEQ multiplex PCR; TCRdb's table is partial and in-frame only. The data contain about 160,000 clones, roughly 89% of them singletons. This clone came up once. The clonotype originates from a woman aged 70 to 79 with COVID-19, enrolled during active disease. The gene calls are TRBV30 and TRBJ1-6, with 9 bases identical to TRBD1. Sequencing was performed on peripheral blood. The CDR3 is CARKGQGNSPLHF. The CDR3 region has the DNA TGTGCTAGGAAGGGACAGGGAAATTCACCCCTCCACTTT.